The 21 T cell receptor beta chains below come from one sample, sequenced in a study of blood T cell repertoires in COVID-19. The data were produced by immunoSEQ multiplex PCR, yet TCRdb's version contains in-frame clones alone and is incomplete. In the table there are more than 85,000 clones, about 85% of which are singletons. The sample consisted of peripheral blood. The receptors originated from a man at least 80 years old with acute or convalescent COVID-19.

V gene TRBV7-9 combines with J gene TRBJ1-1, with D perhaps TRBD1 (6 bases). Germline lookup yields CDR1 SEHNR and CDR2 FQNEAQ (reference sequence). There are 14 residues in the CDR3. V lost 7 bases and J lost 4, with 16 bases in between. CDR3 amino acids: CASTSQGLITEAFF. CDR3 coding DNA: TGTGCCAGCACCTCACAGGGTCTAATCACTGAAGCTTTCTTT. Using reference TRBV7-9 and TRBJ1-1 for the parts outside the CDR3, the full variable domain is DTGVSQNPRHKITKRGQNVTFRCDPISEHNRLYWYRQTLGQGPEFLTYFQNEAQLEKSRLLSDRFSAERPKGSFSTLEIQRTEQGDSAMYLCASTSQGLITEAFFGQGTRLTVV.

The V gene is TRBV28, the J gene TRBJ1-2; maybe TRBD1 (6 bases). The germline CDR1 and CDR2 sequences are MDHEN and SYDVKM. Deletions cut 2 bases from V and 5 bases from J, with 12 bases between. This CDR3 spans 14 amino acids. This chain's CDR3 is CASSLGQGWYGYTF. As DNA, the CDR3 is TGTGCCAGCAGTTTAGGGCAGGGGTGGTATGGCTACACCTTC.

This sequence joins TRBV5-1 and TRBJ1-2; TRBD1 might be the D (6 bases). This CDR3 spans 11 amino acids. The germline gives CDR1 SGHRS, CDR2 YFSETQ. V was trimmed by 7 bases and J by 8 bases, leaving 12 bases between them. CDR3 in amino acids: CASGGPNGYTF. In DNA form, the CDR3 reads TGCGCCAGCGGGGGCCCGAACGGCTACACCTTC.

The chain uses TRBV2 and TRBJ1-5, with TRBD1 matching over 9 bases. There are 14 residues in the CDR3. Germline CDR1 and CDR2: SNHLY and FYNNEI. Trimming cost V 7 bases and J 6 bases; bases outside gene matches: 7. CDR3 sequence (DNA): TGTGCCAGCAAGGACAGGGGAGGGTTTCAGCCCCAGCATTTT. Translated, it gives CASKDRGGFQPQHF.

This chain joins TRBV19 and TRBJ1-4; D remains ambiguous. Germline V gene lookup returns CDR1 LNHDA and CDR2 SQIVND (reference sequence). Deletions cut 6 bases from V and 5 bases from J, with 4 bases between. The CDR3 is made up of 11 amino acids. The CDR3 DNA reads as TGTGCCAGTAGGCTAAATGAAAAACTGTTTTTT. This encodes CASRLNEKLFF.

V usage is TRBV4-3 and J usage is TRBJ1-3; D is unclear. The V end lost 1 base, the J end lost 0 bases, and 16 bases lay between the germline ends. This CDR3 contains 18 residues. The germline V gene has CDR1 LGHNA and CDR2 YSLEER. CDR3 region: CASSQGPGTLSSGNTIYF. The CDR3 bases are TGCGCCAGCAGCCAAGGGCCGGGAACCCTGAGCTCTGGAAACACCATATATTTT.

The chain combines TRBV5-4 with TRBJ1-5; 8 bases map to TRBD1. Germline loops: CDR1 SGHNT, CDR2 YYREEE (reference sequence). The CDR3 extends over 14 amino acids. V shed 1 base, J shed 7 bases, and the junction held 4 bases outside the gene matches. In DNA, the CDR3 is TGTGCCAGCAGCTTGCAGGGGGCTAGCCAGCCCCAGCATTTT. Translating it yields CASSLQGASQPQHF.

Comment on this clone: A read error may produce the germline difference seen at one junction end. V usage is TRBV3-1 (or the pseudogene TRBV3-2) and J usage is TRBJ2-7, with 9 bases fitting TRBD1. CDR1 is LGHDT and CDR2 is YNNKEL in the germline V gene (reference sequence). CDR3 length: 12 amino acids. The CDR3 sequence: CASSQGDRVGHF. As DNA, the CDR3 is TGTGCCAGCAGCCAAGGGGACAGGGTCGGTCACTTC.

The chain recombines TRBV19 with TRBJ2-1; 14 positions match TRBD2. This CDR3 is 16 amino acids long. CDR1 is LNHDA and CDR2 is SQIVND in the germline V gene (reference sequence). J gave up 10 bases and V 6 bases, and 11 bases lay outside the gene matches. In DNA, the CDR3 is TGTGCCAGTAGGACTAGCGGGAGGGCTTCTGGGGAGGAGCAGTTCTTC. It yields the protein CASRTSGRASGEEQFF.

This chain joins TRBV7-8 and TRBJ1-3; weak D call: TRBD1 (5 bases). Germline V CDR1 and CDR2: SGHVS, FQNEAQ. This CDR3 region has 16 residues. The ends were cut back, 1 base at V and 0 bases at J, with 10 bases in the middle. CDR3 sequence reads: CASSLGTSSSGNTIYF. The DNA of the CDR3 is TGTGCCAGCAGCTTAGGGACAAGCAGCTCTGGAAACACCATATATTTT.

This chain links TRBV5-3 with TRBJ2-5; 12 positions match TRBD2. TRBV5-3 is an open reading frame whose function is uncertain. The CDR3 spans 15 residues. V shed 1 base, J shed 6 bases, and the junction held 4 bases outside the gene matches. The CDR3 loop reads CARSLTTSGRQTQYF. CDR3 nucleotide sequence: TGTGCCAGAAGCTTGACGACTAGCGGGAGACAGACCCAGTACTTC.

The chain joins TRBV27 to TRBJ2-5; TRBD1 is a possible D gene (5 bases). The germline gives CDR1 MNHEY, CDR2 SMNVEV (reference sequence). Between the trimmed V and J ends, which lost 6 bases and 1 base, there was a span of 12 bases. The CDR3 loop spans 14 amino acids. The CDR3: CASSRRQLQETQYF. The CDR3 nucleotides are TGTGCCAGCAGCCGTAGACAGCTCCAAGAGACCCAGTACTTC.

This chain uses TRBV29-1 with TRBJ1-2, with TRBD1 as a possible D gene (5 bases). Germline V gene lookup returns CDR1 SQVTM and CDR2 ANQGSEA. This CDR3 region has 14 residues. The germline V and J ends were trimmed by 7 bases and 3 bases, with 18 bases remaining between them. DNA for the CDR3: TGCAGCGCTGACCCTTCGGGGGGGGACTATGGCTACACCTTC. It is translated as CSADPSGGDYGYTF. The full variable domain, in which reference TRBV29-1 and TRBJ1-2 provide the parts outside the CDR3, is SAVISQKPSRDICQRGTSLTIQCQVDSQVTMMFWYRQQPGQSLTLIATANQGSEATYESGFVIDKFPISRPNLTFSTLTVSNMSPEDSSIYLCSADPSGGDYGYTFGSGTRLTVV.

The V call is TRBV6-6, the J call TRBJ2-7; no clear D. CDR3 size: 14 residues. V gave up 0 bases and J gave up 0 bases, with 6 bases separating them. CDR1 MNHNY and CDR2 SVGAGI come from the germline V gene (reference sequence). CDR3 residues: CASSYSSPSYEQYF. CDR3 nucleotide sequence: TGTGCCAGCAGTTACTCGAGTCCCTCCTACGAGCAGTACTTC.

V and J are TRBV5-6 and TRBJ1-5; D not resolved. Germline CDR1 SGHDT, CDR2 YYEEEE. This CDR3 spans 15 amino acids. V was pared by 2 bases and J by 3 bases, with 12 bases between. CDR3 loop: CASSFGPDFNQPQHF. For the CDR3, the DNA is TGTGCCAGCAGCTTTGGCCCGGACTTCAATCAGCCCCAGCATTTT.

The CDR3 DNA reads as TGTGCCAGAAGCTTGGTCAGCGCTAACTATGGCTACACCTTC. Translation: CARSLVSANYGYTF. The rearrangement links TRBV5-3 to TRBJ1-2, with D hard to call. TRBV5-3 is an open reading frame, and its role is uncertain. V gave up 0 bases and J gave up 0 bases, with 6 bases separating them. This CDR3 contains 14 residues.

The V call is TRBV4-3, the J call TRBJ2-1; the D is unclear. Germline CDR1 LGHNA, CDR2 YSLEER. CDR3 size: 18 residues. With 0 bases removed from V and 0 bases from J, the gap between germline ends came to 15 bases. As DNA, the CDR3 is TGCGCCAGCAGCCAAGATCTGGCGGAAATAAGCTCCTACAATGAGCAGTTCTTC. It codes for CASSQDLAEISSYNEQFF.

This chain links TRBV7-6 with TRBJ2-1, with D perhaps matching TRBD2 (6 bases). V dropped 3 bases and J dropped 3 bases, with 15 bases sitting between them. The CDR3 consists of 16 residues. Germline CDR1 reads SGHVS; CDR2 reads FNYEAQ. The CDR3 here is CASSFRSQGLYNEQFF. The CDR3, as DNA: TGTGCCAGCAGCTTTAGGAGCCAGGGACTCTACAATGAGCAGTTCTTC.

The chain joins TRBV27 to TRBJ1-1, with TRBD1 matching over 7 bases. The J segment lost 2 bases and the V segment lost 5 bases, leaving 5 bases of the junction unmatched. Per germline, CDR1 MNHEY and CDR2 SMNVEV (reference sequence). This CDR3 is 14 amino acids long. In nucleotides, the CDR3 is TGTGCCAGCAGTCTGGGACAGCGTAACACTGAAGCTTTCTTT. Its translation is CASSLGQRNTEAFF.

This sequence joins TRBV28 and TRBJ2-7, with 12 nucleotides matching TRBD1. V lost 4 bases, J lost 9 bases, and 16 bases stayed unmatched. Germline V gene lookup returns CDR1 MDHEN and CDR2 SYDVKM. The CDR3 has 17 amino acids. The CDR3 region has the DNA TGTGCCAGCAGTTCAATAGGGACAGGGGGCGAGACCGTCGGGCAGTACTTC. It translates to CASSSIGTGGETVGQYF.

V is TRBV3-1 (or the pseudogene TRBV3-2) and J is TRBJ2-1; 8 positions agree with TRBD2. V lost 1 base to trimming and J lost 4 bases; unmatched junction nucleotides: 3. Germline lookup yields CDR1 LGHDT and CDR2 YNNKEL (reference sequence). The length of the CDR3 is 15 residues. The CDR3 sequence is CASSQGTSRYNEQFF. The CDR3 DNA reads as TGTGCCAGCAGCCAAGGGACTAGCCGATACAATGAGCAGTTCTTC.